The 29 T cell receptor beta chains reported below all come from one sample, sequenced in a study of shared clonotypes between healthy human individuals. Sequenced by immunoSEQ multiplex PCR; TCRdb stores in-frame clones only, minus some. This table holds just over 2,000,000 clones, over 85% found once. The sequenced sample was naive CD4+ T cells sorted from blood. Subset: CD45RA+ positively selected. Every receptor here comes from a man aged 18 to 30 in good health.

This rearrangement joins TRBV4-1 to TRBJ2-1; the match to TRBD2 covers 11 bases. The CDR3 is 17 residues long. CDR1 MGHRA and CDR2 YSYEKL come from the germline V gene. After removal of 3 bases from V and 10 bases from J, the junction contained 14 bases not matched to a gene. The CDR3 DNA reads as TGCGCCAGCAGCCAGGACCCTACTAGCGGGGGTTTTGGGGAGCAGTTCTTC. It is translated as CASSQDPTSGGFGEQFF.

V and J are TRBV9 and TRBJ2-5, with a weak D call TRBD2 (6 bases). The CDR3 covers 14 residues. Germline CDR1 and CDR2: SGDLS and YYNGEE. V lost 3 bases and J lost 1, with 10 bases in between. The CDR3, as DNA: TGTGCCAGCAGCGCCTCGGGAGTCCAAGAGACCCAGTACTTC. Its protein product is CASSASGVQETQYF.

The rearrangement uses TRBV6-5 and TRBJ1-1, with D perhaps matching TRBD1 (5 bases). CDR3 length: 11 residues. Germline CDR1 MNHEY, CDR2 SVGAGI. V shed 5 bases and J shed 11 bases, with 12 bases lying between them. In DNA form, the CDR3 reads TGTGCCAGCAGTCTCGGGGGGAGGGCTTTCTTT. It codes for CASSLGGRAFF.

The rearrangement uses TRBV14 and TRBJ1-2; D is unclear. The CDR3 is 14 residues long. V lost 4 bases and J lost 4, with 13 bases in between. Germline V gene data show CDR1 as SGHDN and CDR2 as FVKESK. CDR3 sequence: CASSPGGRTYGYTF. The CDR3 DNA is TGTGCCAGCAGCCCAGGAGGCAGGACCTATGGCTACACCTTC. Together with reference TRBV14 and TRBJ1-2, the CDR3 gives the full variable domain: EAGVTQFPSHSVIEKGQTVTLRCDPISGHDNLYWYRRVMGKEIKFLLHFVKESKQDESGMPNNRFLAERTGGTYSTLKVQPAELEDSGVYFCASSPGGRTYGYTFGSGTRLTVV.

The CDR3 loop is CASSLRLAGGSDEQFF. In DNA form, the CDR3 reads TGTGCCAGCAGCTTAAGGCTAGCGGGAGGTTCGGATGAGCAGTTCTTC. V usage is TRBV7-2 and J usage is TRBJ2-1; the match to TRBD2 covers 11 bases. The germline V gene encodes CDR1 SGHTA and CDR2 FQGNSA. V shed 2 bases and J 8 bases; nucleotides not matched to a gene: 8. The CDR3 covers 16 residues.

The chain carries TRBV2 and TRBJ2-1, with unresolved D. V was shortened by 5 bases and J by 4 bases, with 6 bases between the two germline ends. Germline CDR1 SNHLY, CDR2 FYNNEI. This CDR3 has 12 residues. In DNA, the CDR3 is TGTGCCAGCAGTATAGGGTACAATGAGCAGTTCTTC. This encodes CASSIGYNEQFF.

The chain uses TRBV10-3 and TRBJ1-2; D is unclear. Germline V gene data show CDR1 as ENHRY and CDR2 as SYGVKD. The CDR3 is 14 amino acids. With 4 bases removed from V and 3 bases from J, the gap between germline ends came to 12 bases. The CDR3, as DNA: TGTGCCATCAGTGGCTTGGCAGCGGACTATGGCTACACCTTC. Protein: CAISGLAADYGYTF.

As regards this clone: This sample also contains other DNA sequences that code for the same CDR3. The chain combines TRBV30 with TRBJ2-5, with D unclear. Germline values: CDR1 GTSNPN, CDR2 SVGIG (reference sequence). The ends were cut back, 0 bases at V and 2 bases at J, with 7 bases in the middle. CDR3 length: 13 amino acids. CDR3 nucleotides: TGTGCCTGGAGTGTACGCCTGCAAGAGACCCAGTACTTC. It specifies CAWSVRLQETQYF.

The CDR3 DNA follows: TGTGCCAGCAGTGGGGCAGGGAACGGGGCCAACGTCCTGACTTTC. Amino acids: CASSGAGNGANVLTF. The rearrangement links TRBV27 to TRBJ2-6; D is perhaps TRBD1 (5 bases). The CDR3 is 15 residues long. V lost 5 bases, J lost 4 bases, and 12 bases lay in between. Germline loops: CDR1 MNHEY, CDR2 SMNVEV (reference sequence).

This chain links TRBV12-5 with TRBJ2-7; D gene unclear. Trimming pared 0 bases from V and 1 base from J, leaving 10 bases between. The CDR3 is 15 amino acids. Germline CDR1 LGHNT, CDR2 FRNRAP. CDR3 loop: CASGLVPVESYEQYF. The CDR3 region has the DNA TGTGCTAGTGGTTTGGTCCCCGTCGAGTCCTACGAGCAGTACTTC.

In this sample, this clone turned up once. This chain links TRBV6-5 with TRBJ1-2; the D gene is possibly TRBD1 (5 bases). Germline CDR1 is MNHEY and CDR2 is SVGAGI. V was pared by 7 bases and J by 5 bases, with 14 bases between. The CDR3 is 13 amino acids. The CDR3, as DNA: TGTGCCAGCACCCGGAAGGGGAAATATGGCTACACCTTC. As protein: CASTRKGKYGYTF.

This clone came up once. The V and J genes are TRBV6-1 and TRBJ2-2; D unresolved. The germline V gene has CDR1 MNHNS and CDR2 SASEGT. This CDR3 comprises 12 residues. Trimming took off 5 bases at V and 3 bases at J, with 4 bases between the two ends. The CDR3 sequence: CASSPYTGELFF. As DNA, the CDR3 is TGTGCCAGCAGTCCTTACACCGGGGAGCTGTTTTTT.

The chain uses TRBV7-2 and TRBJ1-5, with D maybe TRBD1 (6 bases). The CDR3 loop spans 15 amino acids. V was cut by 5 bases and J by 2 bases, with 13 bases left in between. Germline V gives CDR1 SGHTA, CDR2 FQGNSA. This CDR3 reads CASSRTPGGNQPQHF. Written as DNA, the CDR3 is TGTGCCAGCAGCCGTACCCCAGGGGGCAATCAGCCCCAGCATTTT. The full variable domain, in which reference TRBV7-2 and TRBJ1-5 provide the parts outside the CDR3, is GAGVSQSPSNKVTEKGKDVELRCDPISGHTALYWYRQSLGQGLEFLIYFQGNSAPDKSGLPSDRFSAERTGGSVSTLTIQRTQQEDSAVYLCASSRTPGGNQPQHFGDGTRLSIL.

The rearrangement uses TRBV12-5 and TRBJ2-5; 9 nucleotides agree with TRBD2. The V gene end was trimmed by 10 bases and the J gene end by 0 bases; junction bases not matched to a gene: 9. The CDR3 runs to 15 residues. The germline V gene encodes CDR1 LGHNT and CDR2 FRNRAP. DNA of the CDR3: TGTGCTACGCGGGGGGGCCAGGGCCACCAAGAGACCCAGTACTTC. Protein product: CATRGGQGHQETQYF. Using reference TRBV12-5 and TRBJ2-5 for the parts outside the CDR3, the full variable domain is DARVTQTPRHKVTEMGQEVTMRCQPILGHNTVFWYRQTMMQGLELLAYFRNRAPLDDSGMPKDRFSAEMPDATLATLKIQPSEPRDSAVYFCATRGGQGHQETQYFGPGTRLLVL.

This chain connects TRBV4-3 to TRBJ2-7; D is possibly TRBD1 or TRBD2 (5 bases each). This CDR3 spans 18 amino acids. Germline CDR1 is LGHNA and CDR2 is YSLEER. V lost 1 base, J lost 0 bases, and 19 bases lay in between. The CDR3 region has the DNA TGCGCCAGCAGCCAAGGTTGTTCAAAACGGGACCGCTCCTACGAGCAGTACTTC. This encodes CASSQGCSKRDRSYEQYF.

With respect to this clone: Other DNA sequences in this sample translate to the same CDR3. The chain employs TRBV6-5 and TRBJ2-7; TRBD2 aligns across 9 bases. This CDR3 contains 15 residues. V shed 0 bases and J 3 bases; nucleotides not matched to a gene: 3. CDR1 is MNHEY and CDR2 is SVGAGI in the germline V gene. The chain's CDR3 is CASSYSGSGSYEQYF. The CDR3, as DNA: TGTGCCAGCAGTTACTCGGGTAGCGGGAGCTACGAGCAGTACTTC.

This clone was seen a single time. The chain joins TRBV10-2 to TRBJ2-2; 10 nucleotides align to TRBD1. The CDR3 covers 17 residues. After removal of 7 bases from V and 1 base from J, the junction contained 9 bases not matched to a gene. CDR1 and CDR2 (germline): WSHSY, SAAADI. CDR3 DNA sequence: TGCGCCAGCACACAAAGCCGGGACAGGGGGAACACCGGGGAGCTGTTTTTT. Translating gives CASTQSRDRGNTGELFF.

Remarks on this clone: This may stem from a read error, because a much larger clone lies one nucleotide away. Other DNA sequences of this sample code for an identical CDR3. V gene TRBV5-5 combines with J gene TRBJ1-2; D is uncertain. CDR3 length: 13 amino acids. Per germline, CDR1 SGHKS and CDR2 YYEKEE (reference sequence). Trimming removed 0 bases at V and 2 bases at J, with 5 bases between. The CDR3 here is CASSLEGNYGYTF. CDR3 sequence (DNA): TGTGCCAGCAGCTTGGAAGGAAACTATGGCTACACCTTC. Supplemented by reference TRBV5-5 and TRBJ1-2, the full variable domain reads DAGVTQSPTHLIKTRGQQVTLRCSPISGHKSVSWYQQVLGQGPQFIFQYYEKEERGRGNFPDRFSARQFPNYSSELNVNALLLGDSALYLCASSLEGNYGYTFGSGTRLTVV.

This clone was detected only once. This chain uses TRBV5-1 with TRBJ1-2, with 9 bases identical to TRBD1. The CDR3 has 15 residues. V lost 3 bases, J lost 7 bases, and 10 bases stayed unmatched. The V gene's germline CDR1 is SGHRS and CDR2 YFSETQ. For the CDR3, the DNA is TGCGCCAGCAGCTCGGGAACAGGGGGCGGAAGTGGCTACACCTTC. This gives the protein CASSSGTGGGSGYTF.

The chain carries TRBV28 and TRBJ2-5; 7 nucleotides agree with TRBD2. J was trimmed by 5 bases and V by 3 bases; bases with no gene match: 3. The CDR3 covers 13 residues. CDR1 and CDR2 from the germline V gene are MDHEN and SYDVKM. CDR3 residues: CASSLGGMETQYF. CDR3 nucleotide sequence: TGTGCCAGCAGTTTGGGAGGGATGGAGACCCAGTACTTC.

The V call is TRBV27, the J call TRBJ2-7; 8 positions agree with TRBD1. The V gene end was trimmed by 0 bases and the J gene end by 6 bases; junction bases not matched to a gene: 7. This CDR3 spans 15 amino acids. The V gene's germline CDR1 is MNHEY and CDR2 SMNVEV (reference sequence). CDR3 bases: TGTGCCAGCAGTTTATCTATGATTGGACAGGGCGAGCAGTACTTC. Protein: CASSLSMIGQGEQYF.

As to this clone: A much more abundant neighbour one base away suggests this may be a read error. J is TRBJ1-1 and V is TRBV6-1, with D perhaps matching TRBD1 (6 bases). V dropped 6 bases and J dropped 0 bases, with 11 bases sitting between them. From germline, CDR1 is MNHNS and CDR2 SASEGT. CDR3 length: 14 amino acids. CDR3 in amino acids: CASSLQGMNTEAFF. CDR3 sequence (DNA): TGTGCCAGCAGCTTACAGGGCATGAACACTGAAGCTTTCTTT.

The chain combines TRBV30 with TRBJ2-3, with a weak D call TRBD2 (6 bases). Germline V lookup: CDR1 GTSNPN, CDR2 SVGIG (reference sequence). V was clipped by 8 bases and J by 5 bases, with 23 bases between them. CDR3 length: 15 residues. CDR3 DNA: TGTGCCCGACGGGCGGGAACGGGAGTTAGAGATACGCAGTATTTT. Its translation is CARRAGTGVRDTQYF.

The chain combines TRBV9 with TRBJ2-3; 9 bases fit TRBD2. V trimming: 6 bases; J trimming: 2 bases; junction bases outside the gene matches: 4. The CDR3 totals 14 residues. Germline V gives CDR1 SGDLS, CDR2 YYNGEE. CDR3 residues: CASTQRGDTDTQYF. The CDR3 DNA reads TGTGCCAGCACACAGCGGGGGGACACAGATACGCAGTATTTT. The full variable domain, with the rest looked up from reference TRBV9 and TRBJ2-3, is DSGVTQTPKHLITATGQRVTLRCSPRSGDLSVYWYQQSLDQGLQFLIQYYNGEERAKGNILERFSAQQFPDLHSELNLSSLELGDSALYFCASTQRGDTDTQYFGPGTRLTVL.

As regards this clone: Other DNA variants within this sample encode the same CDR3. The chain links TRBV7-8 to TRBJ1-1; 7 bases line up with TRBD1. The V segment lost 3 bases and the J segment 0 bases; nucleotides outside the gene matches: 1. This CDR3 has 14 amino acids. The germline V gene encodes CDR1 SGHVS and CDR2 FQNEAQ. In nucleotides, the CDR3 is TGTGCCAGCAGCTTGGGACAGTTGAACACTGAAGCTTTCTTT. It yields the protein CASSLGQLNTEAFF.

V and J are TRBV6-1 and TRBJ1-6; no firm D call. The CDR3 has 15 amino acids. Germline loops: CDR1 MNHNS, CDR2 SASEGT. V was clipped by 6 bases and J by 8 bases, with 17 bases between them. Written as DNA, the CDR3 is TGTGCCAGCAGAGATAAGGGATTTGAACATTCACCCCTCCACTTT. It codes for CASRDKGFEHSPLHF.

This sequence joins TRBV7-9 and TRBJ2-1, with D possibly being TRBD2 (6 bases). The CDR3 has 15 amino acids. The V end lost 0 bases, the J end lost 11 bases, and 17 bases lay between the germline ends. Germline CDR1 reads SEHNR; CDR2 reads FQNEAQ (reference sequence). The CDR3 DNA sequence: TGTGCCAGCAGCTTAGCCCTGGGACTCCAAAAAAAGCAGTTCTTC. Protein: CASSLALGLQKKQFF.

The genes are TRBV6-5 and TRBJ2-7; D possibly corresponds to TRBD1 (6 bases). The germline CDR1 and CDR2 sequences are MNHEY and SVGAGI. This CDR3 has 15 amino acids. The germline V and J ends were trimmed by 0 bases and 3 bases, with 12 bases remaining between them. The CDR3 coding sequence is TGTGCCAGCAGTTACTCGAACCACAGGGTCTACGAGCAGTACTTC. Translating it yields CASSYSNHRVYEQYF.

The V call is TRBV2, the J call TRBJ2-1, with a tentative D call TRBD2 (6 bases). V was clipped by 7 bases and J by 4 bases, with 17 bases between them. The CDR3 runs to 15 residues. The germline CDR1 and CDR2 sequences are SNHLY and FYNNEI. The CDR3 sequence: CASTLSGRGYNEQFF. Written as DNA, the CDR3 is TGTGCCAGCACCCTTAGCGGCCGAGGGTACAATGAGCAGTTCTTC.